The 11 T cell receptor beta chains reported below all come from one sample, sequenced in a study of T cells after yellow fever vaccination. TCRdb processed the 5' RACE reads anew with MiXCR; each CDR3 protein has one entry. The data contain a few hundred thousand distinct CDR3 sequences, roughly 4.3% of them seen just once; the ten biggest clones take up around 23%. The material sequenced was PBMCs, taken 5 days after the yellow fever booster vaccination. The receptors derive from a man between 18 and 29 years old who received the YFV17D yellow fever vaccine.

The chain carries TRBV24-1 and TRBJ1-5; D is ambiguous. Germline loops: CDR1 KGHDR, CDR2 SFDVKD. The V and J ends lost 0 bases and 4 bases respectively, with 6 bases between them. The CDR3 consists of 14 residues. CDR3 nucleotide sequence: TGTGCCACCAGTGATTTGACAGAGAATCAGCCCCAGCATTTT. Its protein is CATSDLTENQPQHF.

This clonotype was seen more than once but under ten times. The rearrangement joins TRBV4-3 to TRBJ2-7; no clear D gene. The CDR3 extends over 15 amino acids. CDR1 is LGHNA and CDR2 is YSLEER in the germline V gene. Trimming pared 0 bases from V and 4 bases from J, leaving 13 bases between. CDR3 loop: CASSQEAQTGYEQYF. CDR3 DNA sequence: TGCGCCAGCAGCCAAGAGGCCCAGACTGGTTACGAGCAGTACTTC.

V gene TRBV4-1 combines with J gene TRBJ2-5, with D unclear. V was trimmed by 4 bases and J by 2 bases, leaving 23 bases between them. Germline CDR1 and CDR2: MGHRA and YSYEKL. This CDR3 has 18 amino acids. CDR3 coding DNA: TGCGCCAGCAGCCCGTATCCCCTTGATAACATGGGGCAAGAGACCCAGTACTTC. This sequence encodes CASSPYPLDNMGQETQYF.

This clonotype was detected ten times or more. This CDR3 is CASSPGGAEVNEQFF. The CDR3 nucleotides read TGTGCCAGCAGCCCCGGGGGGGCCGAGGTAAATGAGCAGTTCTTC. The chain has TRBV7-3 and TRBJ2-1; 8 nucleotides match TRBD2. The V segment lost 5 bases and the J segment 7 bases; nucleotides outside the gene matches: 10. CDR1 is SGHTA and CDR2 is FQGTGA in the germline V gene. The CDR3 spans 15 residues.

This clonotype was seen at least ten times. The chain carries TRBV27 and TRBJ2-5; maybe TRBD2 (6 bases). The germline CDR1 and CDR2 sequences are MNHEY and SMNVEV (reference sequence). The CDR3 runs to 14 residues. V was shortened by 3 bases and J by 7 bases, with 15 bases between the two germline ends. CDR3 loop: CASSFGALGGTQYF. The DNA for the CDR3 is TGTGCCAGCAGTTTCGGGGCTCTGGGGGGGACCCAGTACTTC.

V usage is TRBV11-2 and J usage is TRBJ1-4; D not certain. Germline lookup yields CDR1 SGHAT and CDR2 FQNNGV. The CDR3 consists of 14 residues. Trimming took off 0 bases at V and 8 bases at J, with 10 bases between the two ends. CDR3 nucleotide sequence: TGTGCCAGCAGCTTAGAATCGGGGTGGGAAAAACTGTTTTTT. Its translation: CASSLESGWEKLFF. The full variable domain, its missing parts supplied by reference TRBV11-2 and TRBJ1-4, is EAGVAQSPRYKIIEKRQSVAFWCNPISGHATLYWYQQILGQGPKLLIQFQNNGVVDDSQLPKDRFSAERLKGVDSTLKIQPAKLEDSAVYLCASSLESGWEKLFFGSGTQLSVL.

The chain links TRBV5-6 to TRBJ1-5, with D unclear. This CDR3 contains 16 residues. Germline V gene sequence: CDR1 SGHDT, CDR2 YYEEEE. V was clipped by 2 bases and J by 0 bases, with 12 bases between them. The CDR3 nucleotides read TGTGCCAGCAGCTTTGCCCCGGGAGGTAGCAATCAGCCCCAGCATTTT. Encoded protein: CASSFAPGGSNQPQHF.

This clonotype appeared a few times. The chain employs TRBV7-6 and TRBJ2-2, with TRBD1 matching over 12 bases. CDR1 and CDR2 (germline): SGHVS, FNYEAQ. The CDR3 length is 17 residues. V was pared by 0 bases and J by 6 bases, with 5 bases of the junction left unmatched. Here the CDR3 DNA reads TGTGCCAGCAGCTTAGCAGGGGACAGGGGGCTCGCCGGGGAGCTGTTTTTT. Translating it yields CASSLAGDRGLAGELFF.

The V and J genes are TRBV27 and TRBJ1-2, with D possibly being TRBD1 (5 bases). Trimming pared 4 bases from V and 4 bases from J, leaving 16 bases between. This CDR3 contains 15 residues. The germline gives CDR1 MNHEY, CDR2 SMNVEV (reference sequence). The CDR3 loop reads CASSSGSRRGYGYTF. CDR3 DNA: TGTGCCAGCAGTTCAGGGTCCAGAAGGGGCTATGGCTACACCTTC.

This clonotype was found a few times. V gene TRBV6-2 or TRBV6-3 combines with J gene TRBJ2-1; TRBD2 aligns across 7 bases. The germline gives CDR1 MNHEY, CDR2 SVGEGT. The CDR3 consists of 15 residues. V was clipped by 7 bases and J by 4 bases; unmatched bases: 10. CDR3 in DNA: TGTGCCAGCATCTGGGGGGGGGGACCATACAATGAGCAGTTCTTC. It codes for CASIWGGGPYNEQFF.

This rearrangement joins TRBV4-1 to TRBJ1-5; TRBD1 might be the D (6 bases). Germline CDR1 reads MGHRA; CDR2 reads YSYEKL. Trimming stripped 3 bases from V and 7 bases from J, with 16 bases between. The CDR3 length is 15 residues. In DNA form, the CDR3 reads TGCGCCAGCAGCCACGGCGTGACAGGACAGCAGCCCCAGCATTTT. Translating it yields CASSHGVTGQQPQHF.